This TCR beta chain emerged from a study of long-term antiretroviral therapy in people with HIV. Germline CDR1 LNHDA, CDR2 SQIVND (reference sequence). V was trimmed by 9 bases and J by 3 bases, leaving 14 bases between them. The CDR3 runs to 14 residues. Note on this clone: Its specificity is unknown.

immunoSEQ v3.0 was run at survey level. Per sample, sequencing targeted about 40,000-55,000 T-cell genomes. Sequencing was performed with immunoSEQ multiplex PCR; in TCRdb, only in-frame clones are kept and a portion is missing. The sample lists under 30,000 clones, roughly 96% occurring once. Whole-study findings and limits: Repertoires looked antigen-experienced, with only a slight naive shift after ART. Upon ART, diversity increased but remained lower than transplant donor controls.

The gene calls are TRBV19 and TRBJ2-2; no definite D call. The sequence was collected from a man younger than 40 with HIV. Sequenced here: unsorted PBMCs, sampled 6 to 6.5 years after starting antiretroviral therapy. CDR3 residues: CASKGNSDTGELFF. The CDR3, as DNA: TGTGCCAGCAAGGGCAATTCGGACACCGGGGAGCTGTTTTTT.